These 14 T cell receptor beta chains were all obtained from the same sample, sequenced in a study of post-analysis software for immune sequencing data. Built from TCR beta cDNA, the libraries had unique molecular identifiers in them. TCRdb passed the PCR reads through MiXCR, listing each CDR3 protein once. Here the sample spans 160,000 or so distinct CDR3 sequences, 35% to 40% being singletons. Sample: blood, taken after autologous hematopoietic stem cell transplantation. The receptors were sampled from a girl between 10 and 17 years old with multiple sclerosis.

This chain links TRBV15 with TRBJ1-2, with 8 bases that match TRBD1. Germline V gene lookup returns CDR1 LNHNV and CDR2 YYDKDF (reference sequence). This CDR3 comprises 17 residues. V gave up 3 bases and J gave up 6 bases; unmatched junction bases: 15. The CDR3 nucleotides read TGTGCCACCAGCAGCCTACAAACCGGGACAGGACGTAATGGCTACACCTTC. Translation: CATSSLQTGTGRNGYTF.

The genes are TRBV3-1 and TRBJ2-4, with 10 bases lining up with TRBD2. Germline V gives CDR1 LGHDT, CDR2 YNNKEL (reference sequence). The V and J ends lost 4 bases and 0 bases, in that order; junction bases with no gene match: 9. The CDR3 runs to 18 residues. The CDR3 protein is CASSPGLASTLAKNIQYF. CDR3 bases: TGTGCCAGCAGCCCGGGACTAGCGTCCACTCTAGCCAAAAACATTCAGTACTTC.

V usage is TRBV24-1 and J usage is TRBJ2-7; 8 positions agree with TRBD1. Germline-derived CDR1 and CDR2 are KGHDR and SFDVKD. Trimming took 9 bases from V and 7 from J; bases not matched to a gene: 10. The CDR3 has 13 amino acids. For the CDR3, the DNA is TGTGCCACCGGTGGGCAGGGGGCACATGAGCAGTACTTC. Its translation is CATGGQGAHEQYF.

The CDR3 region is CASSDHRGSNEQFF. CDR3 bases: TGTGCCAGCAGTGACCATAGGGGTTCCAATGAGCAGTTCTTC. This chain joins TRBV6-4 and TRBJ2-1; the D gene is possibly TRBD1 (5 bases). CDR3 length: 14 residues. Trimming removed 2 bases from V and 6 bases from J, with 11 bases in between. The germline V gene has CDR1 MRHNA and CDR2 SNTAGT.

The CDR3 DNA follows: TGCAGTGCTAGAGGCCTAGGAGGGACTCCGATACACAAAAATGAGCAGTACTTC. This codes for CSARGLGGTPIHKNEQYF. The chain couples TRBV20-1 to TRBJ2-7; D possibly corresponds to TRBD2 (6 bases). CDR3 length: 18 residues. V was pared by 1 base and J by 7 bases, with 29 bases between. CDR1 DFQATT and CDR2 SNEGSKA come from the germline V gene (reference sequence).

This rearrangement joins TRBV15 to TRBJ2-1; 8 bases agree with TRBD1. The junction had 13 bases not matched to a gene; V was cut back by 5 bases and J by 10 bases. The germline V gene encodes CDR1 LNHNV and CDR2 YYDKDF (reference sequence). This CDR3 is 15 amino acids long. The CDR3 spells CATSYPPGQVYEQFF. The CDR3 nucleotides read TGTGCCACCAGCTACCCTCCGGGACAGGTCTACGAGCAGTTCTTC.

The chain is built from TRBV18 and TRBJ2-5, with D maybe TRBD1 (5 bases). There are 14 residues in the CDR3. The germline V gene encodes CDR1 KGHSH and CDR2 LQKENI. V lost 6 bases to trimming and J lost 0 bases, with 11 bases between them. For the CDR3, the DNA is TGTGCCAGCTCCTTCGGACACAACCAAGAGACCCAGTACTTC. Amino acid sequence: CASSFGHNQETQYF.

This clonotype was seen a few times. The V call is TRBV27, the J call TRBJ1-1; tentative D call: TRBD1 (5 bases). The CDR3 spans 15 residues. Trimming shortened V by 7 bases and J by 2 bases, and 17 bases separated the two germline ends. CDR1 is MNHEY and CDR2 is SMNVEV in the germline V gene (reference sequence). The DNA for the CDR3 is TGTGCCAGCAATTTGAGGAGGGGCAAAAACACTGAAGCTTTCTTT. This sequence encodes CASNLRRGKNTEAFF.

The J gene is TRBJ1-6, the V gene TRBV7-9, with 11 bases identical to TRBD1. Germline V CDR1 and CDR2: SEHNR, FQNEAQ (reference sequence). V trimming: 5 bases; J trimming: 10 bases; junction bases outside the gene matches: 13. This CDR3 spans 17 amino acids. The CDR3 bases are TGTGCCAGCAGCGCCTTTGAACGGACAGGGGGCAGGTCACCCCTCCACTTT. Translated: CASSAFERTGGRSPLHF.

As concerns this clonotype: A read error may produce the germline difference seen at one junction end. The V call is TRBV7-9, the J call TRBJ2-7; perhaps D is TRBD1 or TRBD2 (5 bases each). Germline V gene sequence: CDR1 SEHNR, CDR2 FQNEAQ (reference sequence). The CDR3 length is 15 residues. The CDR3: CASSLFQGGSYGQYF. In nucleotides, the CDR3 is TGTGCCAGCAGCTTGTTCCAGGGCGGGTCGTACGGGCAGTACTTC.

A remark on this clonotype: A much larger clone sits a single nucleotide away, making a read error possible. The V call is TRBV12-3 or TRBV12-4, the J call TRBJ2-7; 8 nucleotides agree with TRBD1. CDR3 length: 14 residues. V was pared by 6 bases and J by 2 bases, with 6 bases of the junction left unmatched. The CDR3: CASSPRDRTYEQYF. The CDR3 DNA is TGTGCCAGCAGCCCCCGGGACAGGACCTACGAGCAGTACTTC.

J is TRBJ1-2 and V is TRBV5-1; possible D gene TRBD1, 6 bases. The ends were cut back, 7 bases at V and 8 bases at J, with 18 bases in the middle. CDR3 length: 13 residues. The germline V gene has CDR1 SGHRS and CDR2 YFSETQ. The CDR3 region has the DNA TGCGCCAGCTCGGAGGGGGGACCTGCCGGCTACACCTTC. Its translation is CASSEGGPAGYTF.

This clonotype was seen a handful of times. The chain joins TRBV4-2 to TRBJ2-7, with 9 positions matching TRBD1. The DNA end is a closer match to TRBJ2-5, so the J assignment may be wrong. The CDR3 has 15 amino acids. CDR1 LGHNA and CDR2 YNFKEQ come from the germline V gene. The CDR3, as DNA: TGTGCCAGCAGCCTCCGGGACAGGGAAGAGGAGACCCAGTACTTC. Amino acid sequence: CASSLRDREEETQYF.

This chain links TRBV28 with TRBJ1-2, with D possibly TRBD1 on 6 matching bases. Trimming shortened V by 5 bases and J by 8 bases, and 15 bases separated the two germline ends. The CDR3 covers 13 residues. CDR1 and CDR2 (germline): MDHEN, SYDVKM. This CDR3 reads CASSRNREKGYTF. The CDR3 DNA is TGTGCCAGCAGTCGCAACAGGGAGAAGGGCTACACCTTC.